Listed here is a single T cell receptor beta chain. Its matching antigen is unknown. The data originate from a study of blood T cells in healthy people across ages. Across the study: The capture of about one barcoded beta molecule per two T cells was achieved by template switching.

Regarding the study as a whole: Unsorted PBMC material precluded a definitive naive versus antigen-experienced comparison. Getting older went along with TCR beta diversity per million T cells dropping roughly linearly.

The authors ran a second PCR of about 6 to 11 cycles using a sample-barcoded 5' primer and a J-beta primer mix. TCRdb itself ran the 5' RACE reads through MiXCR, one entry per CDR3 protein. The table lists approximately 1.5 million distinct CDR3 sequences, about 31% of them singletons. This CDR3 has 13 residues. Trimming cost V 5 bases and J 7 bases, with 14 bases left between them. Sequencing used blood. The sequence came from a woman younger than 45 in good health. V is TRBV12-3 or TRBV12-4 and J is TRBJ1-2; D call uncertain. The CDR3 DNA follows: TGTGCCAGCAGTCAGATTGCCCGGGCTGGCTACACCTTC. This translates into CASSQIARAGYTF.